Described below is a single TCR beta chain sequence and its context. Its antigen is currently unknown. V lost 7 bases, J lost 4 bases, and 11 bases lay in between. The CDR3 runs 13 residues. Looked up from germline, CDR1 is MNHNY and CDR2 is SVGAGI (reference sequence). Profiling relied on immunoSEQ multiplex PCR, and the TCRdb table lists in-frame clones only, not all of them. The sample shows over 200,000 clones, about 92% of them seen only once. This record comes from a study of cytomegalovirus exposure and HLA in healthy donors. Study results and caveats: Cytomegalovirus association was listed for 164 TCR beta chains.

Specimen: PBMCs. The chain combines TRBV6-6 with TRBJ1-3, with a possible D match to TRBD1 (6 bases). The clonotype comes from a woman aged 25 to 39 in good health and CMV-seronegative. CDR3 protein: CASKQGGGNTIYF. CDR3 sequence (DNA): TGTGCCAGCAAACAGGGAGGAGGAAACACCATATATTTT.